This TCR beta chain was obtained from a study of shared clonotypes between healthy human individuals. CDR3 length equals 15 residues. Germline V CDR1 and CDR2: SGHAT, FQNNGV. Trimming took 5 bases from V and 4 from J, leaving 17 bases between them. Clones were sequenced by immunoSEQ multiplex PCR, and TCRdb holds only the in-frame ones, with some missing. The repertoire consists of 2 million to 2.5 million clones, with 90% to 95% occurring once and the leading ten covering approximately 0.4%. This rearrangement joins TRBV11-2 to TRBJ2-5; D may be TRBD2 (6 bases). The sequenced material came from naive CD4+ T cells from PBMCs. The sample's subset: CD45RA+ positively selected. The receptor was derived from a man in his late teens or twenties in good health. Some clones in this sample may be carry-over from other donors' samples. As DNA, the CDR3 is TGTGCCAGCAGCCCCAGGGCTAGCGATGGAGAGACCCAGTACTTC. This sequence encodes CASSPRASDGETQYF.